This TCR beta chain was observed in a study of tissue T cells after allogeneic stem cell transplantation (dated by TCRdb to about 2022). At the level of the whole study: For tissues with multiple samples, a pathologist reviewed H&E sections and gave sequencing priority to samples with histologically apparent lymphocytes. On the human side, the study was prospective and observational, with no blinding or randomization. TCR beta repertoires were profiled across many tissues obtained from research autopsies of patients with and without GVHD, as well as in mouse models of GVHD.

The CDR3 goes from the cysteine to the phenylalanine over 16 residues. The entry retains the CDR3 DNA only, 48 bases that are in frame from base 1. V is reduced by 3 bases and J by 0 bases, leaving a spacing of 9 bases between them. From a lookup of the germline V gene, CDR1 and CDR2 are KGHSY and FQNENV. Points the paper makes about the study in general: Only a few T cell clones appeared in more than one patient, yet motif-based clustering showed tissue-specific repertoire signatures that were shared between patients. Within patients, how anatomically similar tissues were was a major factor shaping TCR repertoire composition, regardless of disease or transplant status. Blood and spleen T cells captured only a limited portion of the TCR repertoire detected in tissues, in both patients and mice. No blood samples were available for the non-GVHD comparator patients. Which tissue TCRs were alloreactive or antigen-specific was not determined in the study, and some clones might have been persisting host cells. Sampling depth was acknowledged as a limitation, and the patient cohort was both small and clinically heterogeneous.

Notes on this clone: Its binding antigen is unknown. There are no base qualities to consult, and no much larger clone falls within one base.

In the paper's terms, the time point label means: human tissue collected at research (rapid) autopsy. Three non-HCT comparator patients with other cancers, who had at least five GI tract samples and no known GI disease at death, were retrospectively selected. Autopsy tissues, which were obtained after a median post-mortem interval of approximately 9.8 hours, included GI sites from esophagus to rectum, liver, skin and lymphoid organs including spleen. Each autopsy specimen was bisected, with one portion flash-frozen in liquid nitrogen and the remainder formalin-fixed, and the outer muscle layers of GI specimens were removed. To extract genomic DNA from frozen tissues, either the Mag-Bind Blood & Tissue DNA HDQ 96 Kit on a Chemagic 360 or the DNeasy Blood & Tissue Kit was used. Because of concern about red blood cell contamination, the extracted DNA went through further purification with the Genomic DNA Clean & Concentrator-25 kit.

Libraries came from the immunoSEQ multiplex PCR assay. TCRbeta CDR3 sequencing was done by Adaptive Biotechnologies at survey depth, reporting CDR3 sequences, V/J genes, productive frequency and template counts. TCR beta CDR3 regions were amplified from genomic DNA rather than RNA. The paper's data handling went like this. Pairwise repertoire overlap between tissues was quantified with Jensen-Shannon divergence, where 1 means complete divergence and 0 identical. Based on pairwise JSD values, tissues were grouped by single-linkage agglomerative hierarchical clustering, and the results were shown as dendrograms. GLIPH2 was run on all patient samples with simulation_depth 1000, kmer_min_depth 3 and cdr3_length_cutoff 8, and groups with more than two unique CDR3s were retained. A standardized tissue-overlap score was generated by extrapolating Jaccard GLIPH-group overlap across patients to a standard repertoire size of 1000 clones. To look at how diversity was associated with clinical or experimental variables, linear mixed-effect models were used, with tissue treated as a fixed effect and individual treated as a random effect. TCRdb's version of the immuneACCESS table is confined to in-frame rearrangements and falls short of the full clone set. An unresolved V gene accounts for under half of the shortfall where checked; the remainder is of unknown origin. The V and J calls and clone size were taken over from that table, and D and trimming were inferred from the DNA. The sample table records thousands of clones; more than 60% of these occur just once. 7% to 9% of the sample is in the top ten clones.

The chain is made from TRBV16 and TRBJ1-6, with TRBD1 perhaps the D gene, on 5 matching bases. The source was tissue from the colon, collected at autopsy. The clonotype originates from a female donor at least 60 years old with lung cancer. The CDR3 here reads CASSHRESSYNSPLHF. Here is the DNA: TGTGCCAGCAGCCACAGGGAGAGCTCCTATAATTCACCCCTCCACTTT.